This paragraph covers one T cell receptor beta chain sequence. In its sample, this clone was seen once. Which antigen it targets is not known. The sample holds no much larger clone one base away, and base qualities are not on file. TCRbeta CDR3 regions were amplified from genomic DNA using the immunoSEQ Assay, a bias-controlled multiplex PCR. Per the original workflow: Nucleated cell counts per sample were estimated from amplification of reference gene primers within the assay. Sequence reads were collapsed and filtered to measure the absolute abundance of every unique TCRbeta CDR3 rearrangement. Productive Simpson clonality was computed per sample as the square root of Simpson's diversity index over productive rearrangements. As stored in TCRdb, this immuneACCESS dataset retains in-frame rearrangements with V and J assigned. A fraction of the clones does not appear; measured against another copy, unresolved V genes explain less than half of the discrepancy, and the remainder lacks a known reason. V, J and clone size are taken as reported in that table, and D and trimming were inferred from the DNA itself. The sample table records under 150,000 clones; 87% of these occur just once. Around 2.3% of the sample goes to the ten largest clones.

The CDR3 measures 14 amino acids from cysteine to phenylalanine. Only the CDR3 portion is preserved as DNA: 42 bases, with reading frame beginning at the first base. After removal of 4 bases from V and 2 bases from J, the junction retains 7 bases not matched to a gene. Via the germline V gene, CDR1 is SQVTM and CDR2 ANQGSEA. The collaborating institutions used their own protocols to collect whole blood in K2EDTA tubes. For TCRbeta analysis, collaborator samples were shipped as frozen whole blood, as isolated PBMCs, or as DNA extracted from either sample type. This sample is part of a study of blood T cell repertoires in COVID-19 (dated by TCRdb to 2018 to 2020). Looking at the study overall: Collaborator samples came from the United States, Italy and Spain and covered acute and convalescent phases of COVID-19. The repertoires were released in a freely available public database intended as a resource for research on the immune response to SARS-CoV-2. The material from the prospective study consisted of cDNA or gDNA derived from T cells, B-cell-depleted T cells, or PBMCs. A de-identified subject ID, COVID-19 status, age in years and sex were almost always included in the sample metadata. Samples came from the ongoing ImmuneRACE study (first 160 participants) plus 1,254 subjects from 6 global collaborators. The dataset comprised deeply sampled blood TCRbeta repertoires from subjects exposed to, actively infected with, or recovered from COVID-19. Where available, HLA class I and class II types were obtained from metadata supplied by the sample provider rather than from assay-based typing. What the authors observed across the whole study: The amount of clinical and demographic metadata varied by source and participant and was provided uncurated.

Sequenced: peripheral blood. The clonotype comes from a man aged 50 to 60 with active COVID-19. Recombination joined TRBV29-1 with TRBJ2-7; the junction holds 8 bases that match TRBD1. The nucleotide sequence is TGCAGCGTTGGGACAGGGATCGTCCCCTACGAGCAGTACTTC. This yields the protein CSVGTGIVPYEQYF.